The clone carrying this T cell receptor (beta chain) was counted at least ten times. Its specificity is not known. There were TCR beta CDR3 regions amplified from RNA transcripts. During a first-round RT-PCR of the TCR CDR3, the HTBI primer set was used. TCRdb processed the multiplex PCR reads anew with MiXCR; each CDR3 protein has one entry. The sample has roughly 400,000 distinct CDR3 sequences, 11% to 15% seen once. This sample was included in a study of T cells in Graves' hyperthyroidism and ophthalmopathy. The overall study: Peripheral blood was secured at the point of initial diagnosis, before any treatment.

V shed 0 bases, J shed 5 bases, and the junction held 6 bases outside the gene matches. Germline V lookup: CDR1 DFQATT, CDR2 SNEGSKA (reference sequence). This CDR3 contains 15 residues. Regarding the study as a whole: In blood, most of the thyroid clonotypes expanded above 0.001 were also present.

This receptor was identified in a man over 45 with Graves' ophthalmopathy. This chain connects TRBV20-1 to TRBJ1-5; 8 bases align to TRBD1. Sequencing input: blood. The CDR3 region has the DNA TGCAGTGCTAGAGATATCGGACAGGGCCATCAGCCCCAGCATTTT. Translation gives CSARDIGQGHQPQHF.